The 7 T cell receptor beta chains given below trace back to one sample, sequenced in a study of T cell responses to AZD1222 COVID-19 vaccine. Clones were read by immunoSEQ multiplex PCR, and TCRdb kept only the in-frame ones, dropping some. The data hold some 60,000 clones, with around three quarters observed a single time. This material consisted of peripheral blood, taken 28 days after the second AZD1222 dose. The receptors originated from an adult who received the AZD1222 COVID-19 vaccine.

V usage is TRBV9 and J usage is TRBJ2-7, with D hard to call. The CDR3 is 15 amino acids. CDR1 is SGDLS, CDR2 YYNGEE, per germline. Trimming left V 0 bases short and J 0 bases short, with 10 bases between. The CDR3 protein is CASSVEKGFSYEQYF. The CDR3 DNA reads TGTGCCAGCAGCGTAGAAAAGGGTTTCTCCTACGAGCAGTACTTC.

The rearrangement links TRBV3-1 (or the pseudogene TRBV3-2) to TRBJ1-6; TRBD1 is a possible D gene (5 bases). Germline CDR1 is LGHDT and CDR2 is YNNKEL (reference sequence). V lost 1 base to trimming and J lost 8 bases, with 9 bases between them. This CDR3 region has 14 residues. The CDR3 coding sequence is TGTGCCAGCAGCCAAGCGGGGGGGGATTCACCCCTCCACTTT. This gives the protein CASSQAGGDSPLHF.

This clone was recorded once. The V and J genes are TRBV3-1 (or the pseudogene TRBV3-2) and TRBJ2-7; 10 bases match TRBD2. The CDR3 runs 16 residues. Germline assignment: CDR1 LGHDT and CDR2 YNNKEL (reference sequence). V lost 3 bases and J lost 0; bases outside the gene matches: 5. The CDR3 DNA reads TGTGCCAGCAGCCACACTAGCGGGGTTACCTCCTACGAGCAGTACTTC. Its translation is CASSHTSGVTSYEQYF.

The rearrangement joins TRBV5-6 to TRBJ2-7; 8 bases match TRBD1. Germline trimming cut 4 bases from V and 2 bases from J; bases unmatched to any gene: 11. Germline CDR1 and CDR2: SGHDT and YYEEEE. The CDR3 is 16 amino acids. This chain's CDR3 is CASSPLGGRGPYEQYF. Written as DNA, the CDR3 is TGTGCCAGCAGCCCACTGGGGGGCAGGGGGCCCTACGAGCAGTACTTC.

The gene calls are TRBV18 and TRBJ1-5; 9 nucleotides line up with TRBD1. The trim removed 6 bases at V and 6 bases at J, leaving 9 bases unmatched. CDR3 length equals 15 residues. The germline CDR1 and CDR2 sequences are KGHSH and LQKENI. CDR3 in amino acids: CASSKDRGVGQPQHF. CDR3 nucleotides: TGTGCCAGCTCGAAGGACAGGGGAGTGGGTCAGCCCCAGCATTTT.

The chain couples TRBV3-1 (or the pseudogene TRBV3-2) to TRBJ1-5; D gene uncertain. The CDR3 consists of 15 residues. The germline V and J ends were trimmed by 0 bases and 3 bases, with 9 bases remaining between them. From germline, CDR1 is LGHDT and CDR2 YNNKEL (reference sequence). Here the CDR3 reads CASSQDFGSNQPQHF. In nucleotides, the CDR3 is TGTGCCAGCAGCCAAGATTTTGGCTCCAATCAGCCCCAGCATTTT.

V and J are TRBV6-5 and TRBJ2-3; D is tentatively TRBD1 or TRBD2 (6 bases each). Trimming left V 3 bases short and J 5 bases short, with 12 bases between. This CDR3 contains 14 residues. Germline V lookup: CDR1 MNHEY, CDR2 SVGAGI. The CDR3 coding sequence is TGTGCCAGCAGTTATGGGGGGCCGGTAGATACGCAGTATTTT. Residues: CASSYGGPVDTQYF.